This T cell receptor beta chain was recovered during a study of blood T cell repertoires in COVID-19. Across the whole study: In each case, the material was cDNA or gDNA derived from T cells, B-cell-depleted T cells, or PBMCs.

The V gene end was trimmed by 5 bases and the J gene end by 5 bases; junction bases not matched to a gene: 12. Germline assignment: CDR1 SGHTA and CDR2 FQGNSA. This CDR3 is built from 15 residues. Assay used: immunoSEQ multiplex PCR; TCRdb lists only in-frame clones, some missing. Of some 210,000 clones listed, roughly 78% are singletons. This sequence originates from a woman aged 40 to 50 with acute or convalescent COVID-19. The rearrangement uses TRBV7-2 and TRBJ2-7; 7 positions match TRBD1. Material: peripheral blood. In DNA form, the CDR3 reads TGTGCCAGCAGCACGACAGGGTCCATTAGCAACGAGCAGTACTTC. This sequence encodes CASSTTGSISNEQYF.